This T cell receptor (beta chain) was identified during a study of CD8 T cells in Susac syndrome. The authors sequenced TCR beta from blood CD8+ and CD4+ T cells. When the RNA was reverse transcribed, random hexamers were used with an input of roughly 0.5 to 1 ug. Across 54 Vbeta and 13 Jbeta, TCR beta CDR3 was amplified with immunoSEQ multiplex PCR. TCRdb processed the immunoSEQ multiplex PCR reads anew with MiXCR; each CDR3 protein has one entry. The table shows approximately 80,000 distinct CDR3 sequences, with 90% to 95% occurring only once. Whole-study findings and limits: It was acknowledged in the study that its TCR sequencing and HLA analysis involved a relatively small number of individuals.

For this clonotype: Antigen: not known.

The receptor was derived from a human donor with multiple sclerosis. Sequenced material: CD8+ T cells from PBMCs.

The DNA of the CDR3 is TGTGCCAGCAGTTCCCTAGCGGGAGGGCCAGAACAGAGTCTATACGAGCAGTACTTC. It codes for CASSSLAGGPEQSLYEQYF. The chain is built from TRBV6-2 or TRBV6-3 and TRBJ2-7, with 12 bases aligning to TRBD2. J gave up 4 bases and V 4 bases, and 17 bases lay outside the gene matches. This CDR3 has 19 residues. Germline CDR1 and CDR2: MNHEY and SVGEGT.